This TCR beta chain appears in the sequencing data of a study of neoadjuvant anti-PD-1 for oral cavity cancer. The method was immunoSEQ multiplex PCR; TCRdb's version includes in-frame clones alone and lacks a portion of them. This table has roughly 60,000 clones, roughly 84% appearing once. The patients had HPV-negative, locally advanced oral cavity squamous cell carcinoma. Looked up from germline, CDR1 is SGHNT and CDR2 is YYREEE (reference sequence). The V gene lost 0 bases and the J gene lost 4 bases, with 10 bases spanning the gap. This CDR3 is built from 14 residues. The sequencing used PBMCs, collected before nivolumab (anti-PD-1) treatment. This receptor was obtained from a person aged 40-85 years with oral cavity squamous cell carcinoma. V is TRBV5-4 and J is TRBJ1-2; no clear D. CDR3 DNA: TGTGCCAGCAGCTTGGGTGGGCGGGCCTATGGCTACACCTTC. This gives the protein CASSLGGRAYGYTF.